This TCR beta chain emerged from a study of T cells in Graves' hyperthyroidism and ophthalmopathy. From germline, CDR1 is MNHEY and CDR2 SVGEGT. There are 12 residues in the CDR3. V lost 3 bases to trimming and J lost 10 bases; unmatched junction nucleotides: 5. Initially, at the first diagnosis of hyperthyroidism and before any ophthalmopathy symptoms, blood was sampled. Regions amplified from RNA transcripts were the TCR beta CDR3 regions. TCR CDR3 underwent first-round RT-PCR with the HTBI primer set. MiXCR, run by TCRdb on the multiplex PCR reads, gives a single entry per CDR3 protein. This table holds about 290,000 distinct CDR3 sequences, 13% found once. This clonotype was counted many times.

The sequence was collected from a woman aged 25 to 39 with Graves' hyperthyroidism that later progressed to Graves' ophthalmopathy. The sequenced sample was blood. The chain is built from TRBV6-2 or TRBV6-3 and TRBJ2-5; 7 nucleotides match TRBD1. This CDR3 is CASSYSRDSQYF. The CDR3 DNA sequence: TGTGCCAGCAGTTATTCCCGGGACAGCCAGTACTTC.